Presented here are 12 T cell receptor beta chains from one specimen sequenced in a study of blood T cell repertoires in COVID-19 (TCRdb year 2020). The method was the immunoSEQ multiplex PCR assay. This immuneACCESS table, as held by TCRdb, lists in-frame sequences with V and J called but not all clones. Of the missing ones, under half trace to an unresolved V gene in checked studies; the others have no known cause. The sample profile shows about 41,000 clones; roughly 77% of them were found once. Of the sample, approximately 26% is held by the ten largest clones. The specimen was peripheral blood. The receptors originated from a man at least 80 years old with acute or convalescent COVID-19.

The genes are TRBV28 and TRBJ1-5; possibly TRBD1 for D (6 bases). This CDR3 is 12 amino acids long. The germline V gene encodes CDR1 MDHEN and CDR2 SYDVKM. Trimming pared 4 bases from V and 5 bases from J, leaving 6 bases between. Here the CDR3 reads CASSYRDQPQHF. CDR3 nucleotide sequence: TGTGCCAGCAGTTACAGGGATCAGCCCCAGCATTTT.

V is TRBV28 and J is TRBJ2-3; 15 nucleotides agree with TRBD2. This CDR3 is 16 amino acids long. CDR1 is MDHEN and CDR2 is SYDVKM in the germline V gene. The V segment lost 5 bases and the J segment 6 bases; nucleotides outside the gene matches: 6. The CDR3 DNA reads as TGTGCCAGCAGTACAGGACTAGCGGGAGGGCCGGATACGCAGTATTTT. It specifies CASSTGLAGGPDTQYF.

The chain combines TRBV4-1 with TRBJ2-1, with 7 nucleotides matching TRBD2. The CDR3 is made up of 14 amino acids. Germline CDR1 and CDR2: MGHRA and YSYEKL. Trimming at V came to 6 bases and at J to 7 bases, leaving 9 bases not matched to a gene. The CDR3 DNA follows: TGCGCCAGCAGAGAGGGACTACGCCTAAATGAGCAGTTCTTC. Amino acids: CASREGLRLNEQFF.

This sequence joins TRBV6-5 and TRBJ1-2, with a tentative D call TRBD1 (5 bases). CDR1 is MNHEY, CDR2 SVGAGI, per germline. The CDR3 has 15 residues. Trimming took 7 bases from V and 8 from J, leaving 23 bases between them. The CDR3 region has the DNA TGTGCCAGCACCGAAGTGAGGGGCGAGGGGAGGGGCTACACCTTC. It encodes CASTEVRGEGRGYTF.

The chain carries TRBV7-2 and TRBJ1-6; TRBD1 might be the D (6 bases). The CDR3 runs 15 residues. The germline V and J ends were trimmed by 5 bases and 9 bases, with 17 bases remaining between them. Germline V gives CDR1 SGHTA, CDR2 FQGNSA. CDR3 sequence: CASSPKTGLGSPLHF. The CDR3 DNA follows: TGTGCCAGCAGCCCTAAAACAGGGTTAGGTTCACCCCTCCACTTT.

This chain joins TRBV12-3 or TRBV12-4 and TRBJ1-2; no firm D call. This CDR3 has 11 residues. Trimming took 4 bases from V and 6 from J, leaving 6 bases between them. The CDR3 region has the DNA TGTGCCAGCAGTTCCGGGGATGGCTACACCTTC. Translating it yields CASSSGDGYTF.

CDR3 residues: CASSGRGGETQYF. CDR3 nucleotide sequence: TGCGCCAGCAGCGGGAGGGGCGGAGAGACCCAGTACTTC. The chain couples TRBV5-1 to TRBJ2-5, with TRBD2 identical over 7 bases. The trim removed 4 bases at V and 4 bases at J, leaving 4 bases unmatched. From germline, CDR1 is SGHRS and CDR2 YFSETQ. This CDR3 is built from 13 residues.

The rearrangement joins TRBV4-1 to TRBJ2-7; 9 bases line up with TRBD1. V lost 1 base to trimming and J lost 5 bases; unmatched junction nucleotides: 6. Per the germline V gene, CDR1 is MGHRA and CDR2 is YSYEKL. The CDR3 extends over 15 amino acids. The CDR3 DNA reads TGCGCCAGCAGCCAAGCCGGACAGGGGAGGCACGAGCAGTACTTC. Amino acids: CASSQAGQGRHEQYF.

The chain carries TRBV18 and TRBJ2-7; no definite D call. V dropped 6 bases and J dropped 3 bases, with 9 bases sitting between them. Germline V CDR1 and CDR2: KGHSH, LQKENI. The CDR3 is 12 amino acids. The chain's CDR3 is CASSSTLYEQYF. The CDR3 region has the DNA TGTGCCAGCTCTTCTACCCTCTACGAGCAGTACTTC.

The rearrangement uses TRBV10-3 and TRBJ1-3, with D hard to call. Germline V gene sequence: CDR1 ENHRY, CDR2 SYGVKD. Trimming took off 7 bases at V and 0 bases at J, with 7 bases between the two ends. The CDR3 spans 13 residues. CDR3 DNA: TGTGCCATCAACGGGGACTCTGGAAACACCATATATTTT. It is translated as CAINGDSGNTIYF.

This clone was detected only once. The chain uses TRBV6-5 and TRBJ1-1, with TRBD1 matching 7 bases. Germline CDR1 MNHEY, CDR2 SVGAGI. The CDR3 contains 14 residues. After removal of 5 bases from V and 3 bases from J, the junction contained 6 bases not matched to a gene. CDR3 DNA sequence: TGTGCCAGCAGTACAGGGGCCGTGGACACTGAAGCTTTCTTT. Translated, it gives CASSTGAVDTEAFF.

The V gene is TRBV7-2, the J gene TRBJ2-3; 9 bases are a match to TRBD1. Germline lookup yields CDR1 SGHTA and CDR2 FQGNSA. CDR3 length: 16 amino acids. Trimming at V came to 0 bases and at J to 6 bases, leaving 7 bases not matched to a gene. The CDR3 DNA reads as TGTGCCAGCAGCTTAGCGCCCGGGACAGGGAGGGATACGCAGTATTTT. It translates to CASSLAPGTGRDTQYF.